Shown below are 27 T cell receptor beta chains from a single sample sequenced in a study of cytomegalovirus exposure and HLA in healthy donors. The PCR was carried out with 60 Vbeta primers and 13 Jbeta primers. Sequenced by immunoSEQ multiplex PCR; TCRdb stores in-frame clones only, minus some. The sample consists of 110,000 or so clones, 65% to 85% of them appearing once. Material for sequencing was PBMCs. The receptors originated from a woman between 18 and 29 years old in good health and CMV-seronegative.

This clone was recorded a few times. The chain carries TRBV29-1 and TRBJ2-1; TRBD2 might be the D (6 bases). Trimming removed 8 bases at V and 0 bases at J, with 20 bases between. The CDR3 has 16 residues. Germline V gene lookup returns CDR1 SQVTM and CDR2 ANQGSEA. Here the CDR3 reads CSFPSRDSSSYNEQFF. The DNA for the CDR3 is TGCAGCTTTCCTTCCAGGGACTCCAGCTCCTACAATGAGCAGTTCTTC.

The rearrangement links TRBV5-1 to TRBJ1-6, with 7 nucleotides matching TRBD1. V gave up 0 bases and J gave up 10 bases; unmatched junction bases: 7. The CDR3 contains 15 residues. Per the germline V gene, CDR1 is SGHRS and CDR2 is YFSETQ. The CDR3 coding sequence is TGCGCCAGCAGCTTGGGGGGGACAGCGAGATCACCCCTCCACTTT. As protein: CASSLGGTARSPLHF.

The count of this clone is one. CDR3 protein: CASSLNDRGWSEQFF. The CDR3 DNA is TGTGCCAGCAGTTTGAACGACAGGGGATGGAGTGAGCAGTTCTTC. V and J are TRBV27 and TRBJ2-1; 8 nucleotides line up with TRBD1. Losses at the gene ends were 3 bases for V and 9 bases for J; bases not matched to a gene: 10. Looked up from germline, CDR1 is MNHEY and CDR2 is SMNVEV (reference sequence). CDR3 length: 15 amino acids.

This rearrangement joins TRBV19 to TRBJ1-1; 7 bases are shared with TRBD1. This CDR3 comprises 14 residues. J gave up 1 base and V 3 bases, and 2 bases lay outside the gene matches. From germline, CDR1 is LNHDA and CDR2 SQIVND (reference sequence). The chain's CDR3 is CASSIRDRNTEAFF. CDR3 nucleotides: TGTGCCAGTAGTATCCGGGACAGGAACACTGAAGCTTTCTTT.

The V call is TRBV7-9, the J call TRBJ2-5; tentatively, D is TRBD1 (6 bases). The CDR3 is 13 amino acids. Germline assignment: CDR1 SEHNR and CDR2 FQNEAQ (reference sequence). V lost 3 bases to trimming and J lost 5 bases, with 10 bases between them. CDR3: CASSFGQKETQYF. For the CDR3, the DNA is TGTGCCAGCAGCTTCGGACAGAAGGAGACCCAGTACTTC.

This clone was detected only a few times. The rearrangement links TRBV7-2 to TRBJ2-7, with D unclear. CDR3 length equals 11 residues. Trimming took off 4 bases at V and 3 bases at J, with 4 bases between the two ends. CDR1 is SGHTA and CDR2 is FQGNSA in the germline V gene. The CDR3 sequence: CASSSFYEQYF. The CDR3 DNA reads TGTGCCAGCAGCTCCTTCTACGAGCAGTACTTC. Complete variable domain (other parts from reference TRBV7-2 and TRBJ2-7): GAGVSQSPSNKVTEKGKDVELRCDPISGHTALYWYRQSLGQGLEFLIYFQGNSAPDKSGLPSDRFSAERTGGSVSTLTIQRTQQEDSAVYLCASSSFYEQYFGPGTRLTVT.

In DNA, the CDR3 is TGTGCCTGGGTTGACAGGGCGGAGGACACCATATATTTT. Its translation is CAWVDRAEDTIYF. The J gene is TRBJ1-3, the V gene TRBV30, with 7 nucleotides matching TRBD1. Germline V lookup: CDR1 GTSNPN, CDR2 SVGIG (reference sequence). The CDR3 covers 13 residues. Losses at the gene ends were 5 bases for V and 8 bases for J; bases not matched to a gene: 9. Drawing the rest from reference TRBV30 and TRBJ1-3, the complete variable domain is SQTIHQWPATLVQPVGSPLSLECTVEGTSNPNLYWYRQAAGRGLQLLFYSVGIGQISSEVPQNLSASRPQDRQFILSSKKLLLSDSGFYLCAWVDRAEDTIYFGEGSWLTVV.

The genes are TRBV25-1 and TRBJ1-2, with D possibly being TRBD1 (5 bases). Trimming removed 4 bases at V and 6 bases at J, with 12 bases between. Germline CDR1 and CDR2: MGHDK and SYGVNS. The CDR3 contains 13 residues. The CDR3 DNA reads as TGTGCCAGCAGTGCACGCAGGGAAGATGGCTACACCTTC. Protein sequence: CASSARREDGYTF.

The chain couples TRBV7-8 to TRBJ1-1; 8 positions match TRBD1. CDR3 length: 18 amino acids. CDR1 and CDR2 (germline): SGHVS, FQNEAQ. The junction had 17 bases not matched to a gene; V was cut back by 5 bases and J by 3 bases. The CDR3 region is CASSPVAGTGNLDTEAFF. CDR3 bases: TGTGCCAGCAGCCCGGTTGCCGGGACAGGTAACTTGGACACTGAAGCTTTCTTT.

V is TRBV6-6 and J is TRBJ2-1; 7 bases match TRBD2. Germline CDR1 reads MNHNY; CDR2 reads SVGAGI (reference sequence). The CDR3 loop spans 16 amino acids. V lost 4 bases and J lost 8; bases outside the gene matches: 14. CDR3 in DNA: TGTGCCAGCAGTTGGGGCCCTCTGGGCGGGAGACATGAGCAGTTCTTC. Translating it yields CASSWGPLGGRHEQFF.

The count of this clone is one. This rearrangement joins TRBV28 to TRBJ1-2; D unresolved. The CDR3 consists of 12 residues. Trimming stripped 7 bases from V and 7 bases from J, with 13 bases between. Looked up from germline, CDR1 is MDHEN and CDR2 is SYDVKM. CDR3 in DNA: TGTGCCAGCACAACGCAGCGGCCTGGCTACACCTTC. Translated: CASTTQRPGYTF.

The V call is TRBV11-2, the J call TRBJ2-3; TRBD2 agrees at 9 bases. V lost 5 bases to trimming and J lost 4 bases; unmatched junction nucleotides: 7. Germline V CDR1 and CDR2: SGHAT, FQNNGV. CDR3 length equals 15 residues. The CDR3 reads CASSPEAGGADTQYF. The CDR3 region has the DNA TGTGCCAGCAGCCCAGAGGCGGGGGGGGCAGATACGCAGTATTTT.

V usage is TRBV5-1 and J usage is TRBJ2-7; D is possibly TRBD1 (6 bases). Deletions cut 4 bases from V and 4 bases from J, with 12 bases between. CDR1 and CDR2 (germline): SGHRS, YFSETQ. The CDR3 is 13 residues long. The CDR3: CASSILQGYEQYF. CDR3 DNA sequence: TGCGCCAGCAGCATACTTCAGGGGTACGAGCAGTACTTC.

The V and J genes are TRBV11-3 and TRBJ2-3, with D uncertain. Between the trimmed V and J ends, which lost 0 bases and 5 bases, there was a span of 6 bases. This CDR3 region has 13 residues. Per germline, CDR1 SGHNT and CDR2 YENEEA. The CDR3 spells CASSLDGGDTQYF. The CDR3 nucleotides are TGTGCCAGCAGCTTAGACGGTGGAGATACGCAGTATTTT.

The chain couples TRBV27 to TRBJ1-6; D uncertain. CDR3 length equals 14 residues. Germline V gene sequence: CDR1 MNHEY, CDR2 SMNVEV (reference sequence). Trimming pared 3 bases from V and 7 bases from J, leaving 10 bases between. CDR3 sequence reads: CASSFGELNSPLHF. CDR3 DNA: TGTGCCAGCAGTTTTGGGGAGTTGAATTCACCCCTCCACTTT.

The chain combines TRBV28 with TRBJ1-4, with 9 nucleotides matching TRBD1. The V segment lost 4 bases and the J segment 8 bases; nucleotides outside the gene matches: 23. This CDR3 is 20 amino acids long. Germline lookup yields CDR1 MDHEN and CDR2 SYDVKM. CDR3 nucleotides: TGTGCCAGCAGTTCCTACCCAATCTTTACAGGGGGCGCAGGTAAAGAAAAACTGTTTTTT. Protein product: CASSSYPIFTGGAGKEKLFF.

V usage is TRBV11-2 and J usage is TRBJ1-1; possibly TRBD1 for D (6 bases). CDR3 length: 16 residues. Germline CDR1 is SGHAT and CDR2 is FQNNGV. V was shortened by 4 bases and J by 1 base, with 16 bases between the two germline ends. In nucleotides, the CDR3 is TGTGCCAGCAGCTCGGGCTGGGGGGGCCCGAACACTGAAGCTTTCTTT. It is translated as CASSSGWGGPNTEAFF.

This clone is a singleton in its sample. V is TRBV27 and J is TRBJ1-2; D is undetermined. The CDR3 runs 13 residues. V shed 2 bases and J shed 2 bases, with 6 bases lying between them. Germline CDR1 and CDR2: MNHEY and SMNVEV (reference sequence). DNA of the CDR3: TGTGCCAGCAGTTTACTCTCGAACTATGGCTACACCTTC. It translates to CASSLLSNYGYTF.

This chain connects TRBV29-1 to TRBJ1-1; D unresolved. Per germline, CDR1 SQVTM and CDR2 ANQGSEA. V gave up 7 bases and J gave up 4 bases, with 16 bases separating them. The CDR3 runs 13 residues. This chain's CDR3 is CSAEAGSGTEAFF. DNA of the CDR3: TGCAGCGCCGAGGCCGGGTCCGGCACTGAAGCTTTCTTT. The full variable domain, in which reference TRBV29-1 and TRBJ1-1 provide the parts outside the CDR3, is SAVISQKPSRDICQRGTSLTIQCQVDSQVTMMFWYRQQPGQSLTLIATANQGSEATYESGFVIDKFPISRPNLTFSTLTVSNMSPEDSSIYLCSAEAGSGTEAFFGQGTRLTVV.

CDR3 in DNA: TGTGCCAGCATTCCCACAGCTGCAACTAATGAAAAACTGTTTTTT. Amino acids: CASIPTAATNEKLFF. This chain joins TRBV28 and TRBJ1-4; D is unclear. Germline values: CDR1 MDHEN, CDR2 SYDVKM. Trimming pared 7 bases from V and 0 bases from J, leaving 12 bases between. The CDR3 has 15 residues.

The chain couples TRBV6-4 to TRBJ1-1; 7 bases map to TRBD1. This CDR3 comprises 13 residues. The J segment lost 4 bases and the V segment lost 6 bases, leaving 5 bases of the junction unmatched. Per the germline V gene, CDR1 is MRHNA and CDR2 is SNTAGT. The CDR3 sequence: CASSAQGGTEAFF. The CDR3 DNA reads TGTGCCAGCAGCGCTCAGGGGGGCACTGAAGCTTTCTTT.

V usage is TRBV7-7 and J usage is TRBJ2-2; tentative D call: TRBD2 (5 bases). Trimming shortened V by 5 bases and J by 0 bases, and 7 bases separated the two germline ends. This CDR3 comprises 14 residues. Germline-derived CDR1 and CDR2 are SSHAT and FNYEAQ (reference sequence). The CDR3 loop is CASSRDANTGELFF. DNA of the CDR3: TGTGCCAGCAGCCGGGATGCGAACACCGGGGAGCTGTTTTTT.

This chain uses TRBV18 with TRBJ2-1; D might be TRBD1 (6 bases). The germline V gene has CDR1 KGHSH and CDR2 LQKENI. The CDR3 contains 15 residues. V lost 2 bases, J lost 7 bases, and 15 bases lay in between. The CDR3, as DNA: TGTGCCAGCTCACCAACGTTACAGGGCAGGAATGAGCAGTTCTTC. This translates into CASSPTLQGRNEQFF.

In its sample, this clone was seen a few times. The rearrangement joins TRBV7-2 to TRBJ1-4; 8 bases align to TRBD1. Germline lookup yields CDR1 SGHTA and CDR2 FQGNSA. J gave up 5 bases and V 5 bases, and 4 bases lay outside the gene matches. The CDR3 consists of 14 residues. DNA for the CDR3: TGTGCCAGCAGCCGGACAGGGCCCAATGAAAAACTGTTTTTT. Amino acid sequence: CASSRTGPNEKLFF.

The rearrangement uses TRBV18 and TRBJ2-7, with 7 positions matching TRBD1. The V and J ends lost 6 bases and 2 bases, in that order; junction bases with no gene match: 7. CDR1 is KGHSH, CDR2 LQKENI, per germline. The length of the CDR3 is 14 residues. The CDR3 DNA is TGTGCCAGCTCGCCGTCACAGGGGCCCTACGAGCAGTACGTC. Translated, it gives CASSPSQGPYEQYV.

The rearrangement links TRBV7-9 to TRBJ1-1; D may be TRBD1 (5 bases). Germline V gives CDR1 SEHNR, CDR2 FQNEAQ (reference sequence). V was trimmed by 11 bases and J by 1 base, leaving 20 bases between them. The CDR3 is made up of 15 amino acids. The CDR3 region is CACGATARTNTEAFF. For the CDR3, the DNA is TGTGCCTGCGGGGCCACGGCACGGACGAACACTGAAGCTTTCTTT. The full variable domain, in which reference TRBV7-9 and TRBJ1-1 provide the parts outside the CDR3, is DTGVSQNPRHKITKRGQNVTFRCDPISEHNRLYWYRQTLGQGPEFLTYFQNEAQLEKSRLLSDRFSAERPKGSFSTLEIQRTEQGDSAMYLCACGATARTNTEAFFGQGTRLTVV.

The rearrangement uses TRBV4-3 and TRBJ1-2, with no clear D. Looked up from germline, CDR1 is LGHNA and CDR2 is YSLEER. The CDR3 totals 15 residues. V lost 1 base, J lost 2 bases, and 11 bases lay in between. The CDR3: CASSQGDSGNYGYTF. The CDR3 DNA reads as TGCGCCAGCAGCCAAGGAGACTCGGGAAACTATGGCTACACCTTC.